The 27 T cell receptor beta chains below were found in one sample sequenced in a study of cytomegalovirus exposure and HLA in healthy donors. PCR was performed using 60 Vbeta and 13 Jbeta primers. Clones were sequenced by immunoSEQ multiplex PCR, and TCRdb holds only the in-frame ones, with some missing. The data show around 200,000 clones, 75% to 85% seen once. Sample: PBMCs. The receptors derive from a woman aged 18-29 years in good health and CMV-seronegative.

CDR3 in amino acids: CASSQGQAGGAADTQYF. The CDR3 coding sequence is TGTGCCAGCAGCCAGGGGCAAGCGGGGGGCGCGGCAGATACGCAGTATTTT. V gene TRBV4-2 combines with J gene TRBJ2-3, with 9 bases aligning to TRBD2. This CDR3 region has 17 residues. The V segment lost 3 bases and the J segment 4 bases; nucleotides outside the gene matches: 11. Germline-derived CDR1 and CDR2 are LGHNA and YNFKEQ.

The CDR3 is CASNEALGTDTQYF. CDR3 DNA: TGTGCCAGCAACGAAGCTTTAGGCACAGATACGCAGTATTTT. The chain has TRBV9 and TRBJ2-3; D is uncertain. Germline CDR1 SGDLS, CDR2 YYNGEE. With 6 bases removed from V and 1 base from J, the gap between germline ends came to 12 bases. The CDR3 has 14 amino acids.

This clone was observed a few times. The chain has TRBV6-5 and TRBJ1-3; 8 nucleotides match TRBD1. V lost 4 bases, J lost 4 bases, and 6 bases stayed unmatched. The length of the CDR3 is 15 residues. Germline loops: CDR1 MNHEY, CDR2 SVGAGI. The CDR3 here is CASSLTGGTGNTIYF. DNA for the CDR3: TGTGCCAGCAGTTTAACAGGGGGTACAGGAAACACCATATATTTT.

The CDR3: CAISVARGGDEQFF. The CDR3 nucleotides read TGTGCCATCAGTGTCGCTAGAGGGGGTGATGAGCAGTTCTTC. V gene TRBV10-3 combines with J gene TRBJ2-1; tentatively, D is TRBD1 (6 bases). This CDR3 has 14 amino acids. Germline V gene data show CDR1 as ENHRY and CDR2 as SYGVKD. Trimming took off 4 bases at V and 8 bases at J, with 15 bases between the two ends.

In its sample, this clone was seen a few times. The gene calls are TRBV4-2 and TRBJ1-2; D is perhaps TRBD1 (6 bases). V was pared by 0 bases and J by 4 bases, with 12 bases between. The CDR3 extends over 15 amino acids. The germline V gene encodes CDR1 LGHNA and CDR2 YNFKEQ. CDR3: CASSQDTGGGYGYTF. In DNA form, the CDR3 reads TGTGCCAGCAGCCAAGATACGGGAGGGGGCTATGGCTACACCTTC.

The chain couples TRBV7-2 to TRBJ1-1, with TRBD1 identical over 9 bases. The germline V gene has CDR1 SGHTA and CDR2 FQGNSA. V lost 4 bases and J lost 5; bases outside the gene matches: 2. The CDR3 consists of 13 residues. The CDR3 DNA sequence: TGTGCCAGCAGCTCCGACAGGGGGACTGAAGCTTTCTTT. Amino acid sequence: CASSSDRGTEAFF.

The chain uses TRBV28 and TRBJ2-1; the match to TRBD2 covers 10 bases. The germline V gene encodes CDR1 MDHEN and CDR2 SYDVKM. This CDR3 contains 17 residues. The trim removed 5 bases at V and 8 bases at J, leaving 15 bases unmatched. The CDR3 loop reads CASSPSLGSGRGDEQFF. CDR3 sequence (DNA): TGTGCCAGCAGTCCTTCCCTAGGGAGCGGGAGGGGAGATGAGCAGTTCTTC.

The rearrangement joins TRBV5-1 to TRBJ1-6, with D tentatively TRBD1 (6 bases). CDR1 SGHRS and CDR2 YFSETQ come from the germline V gene. Trimming stripped 4 bases from V and 8 bases from J, with 13 bases between. The length of the CDR3 is 14 residues. The chain's CDR3 is CASSPGVGHSPLHF. The CDR3 bases are TGCGCCAGCAGCCCAGGGGTTGGTCATTCACCCCTCCACTTT.

This rearrangement joins TRBV5-4 to TRBJ2-7; D might be TRBD1 (9 bases). This CDR3 spans 15 amino acids. V lost 4 bases to trimming and J lost 1 base, with 15 bases between them. Germline V gene lookup returns CDR1 SGHNT and CDR2 YYREEE (reference sequence). The CDR3: CASSPGGTGSYEQYF. The CDR3 coding sequence is TGTGCCAGCAGCCCGGGGGGGACAGGGTCCTACGAGCAGTACTTC.

This chain uses TRBV18 with TRBJ2-1; 7 bases are a match to TRBD2. Germline CDR1 and CDR2: KGHSH and LQKENI. There are 17 residues in the CDR3. J lost 5 bases, V lost 1 base, and 11 bases had no gene match. CDR3 DNA sequence: TGTGCCAGCTCACCACAGTCCGCGTGGGGGGGAAACAATGAGCAGTTCTTC. It is translated as CASSPQSAWGGNNEQFF. The variable domain in full, with the rest retrieved from reference TRBV18 and TRBJ2-1, is NAGVMQNPRHLVRRRGQEARLRCSPMKGHSHVYWYRQLPEEGLKFMVYLQKENIIDESGMPKERFSAEFPKEGPSILRIQQVVRGDSAAYFCASSPQSAWGGNNEQFFGPGTRLTVL.

The CDR3 loop reads CASSPTSGVRYEQYF. CDR3 DNA: TGTGCCAGCAGCCCCACTAGCGGCGTGCGGTACGAGCAGTACTTC. The V call is TRBV27, the J call TRBJ2-7; 8 bases match TRBD2. The germline V gene has CDR1 MNHEY and CDR2 SMNVEV (reference sequence). The CDR3 is 15 residues long. V gave up 6 bases and J gave up 4 bases; unmatched junction bases: 11.

The rearrangement links TRBV6-5 to TRBJ2-7; tentative D call: TRBD2 (5 bases). CDR3 size: 15 residues. Trimming stripped 7 bases from V and 3 bases from J, with 19 bases between. Germline CDR1 MNHEY, CDR2 SVGAGI. The chain's CDR3 is CASKRETQTGYEQYF. The DNA of the CDR3 is TGTGCCAGCAAAAGGGAGACACAAACCGGCTACGAGCAGTACTTC.

In this sample, this clone turned up a few times. Here the CDR3 reads CASSEGGREAKETQYF. CDR3 coding DNA: TGCGCCAGCAGTGAAGGGGGCAGGGAGGCAAAAGAGACCCAGTACTTC. The chain recombines TRBV10-1 with TRBJ2-5; tentative D call: TRBD1 (7 bases). The CDR3 is 16 amino acids. CDR1 is WNHNN and CDR2 is SYGVQD in the germline V gene (reference sequence). V was pared by 3 bases and J by 3 bases, with 17 bases between.

The chain recombines TRBV7-9 with TRBJ2-3; tentatively, D is TRBD1 (5 bases). Germline V gene data show CDR1 as SEHNR and CDR2 as FQNEAQ (reference sequence). Trimming took off 4 bases at V and 4 bases at J, with 9 bases between the two ends. The CDR3 sequence is 13 residues long. DNA of the CDR3: TGTGCCAGCAGCTCAAAGGGGCCAGATACGCAGTATTTT. This codes for CASSSKGPDTQYF. The full variable domain, completed using reference TRBV7-9 and TRBJ2-3, is DTGVSQNPRHKITKRGQNVTFRCDPISEHNRLYWYRQTLGQGPEFLTYFQNEAQLEKSRLLSDRFSAERPKGSFSTLEIQRTEQGDSAMYLCASSSKGPDTQYFGPGTRLTVL.

V usage is TRBV27 and J usage is TRBJ1-2; D unclear. This CDR3 has 17 residues. V dropped 0 bases and J dropped 5 bases, with 19 bases sitting between them. Per germline, CDR1 MNHEY and CDR2 SMNVEV (reference sequence). The CDR3 bases are TGTGCCAGCAGTTTATCTTTGGGAGGTACCCTTGGGTATGGCTACACCTTC. It yields the protein CASSLSLGGTLGYGYTF.

The V and J genes are TRBV6-6 and TRBJ1-5; D may be TRBD1 (5 bases). The V end lost 2 bases, the J end lost 0 bases, and 8 bases lay between the germline ends. This CDR3 region has 15 residues. Per the germline V gene, CDR1 is MNHNY and CDR2 is SVGAGI (reference sequence). The CDR3 nucleotides read TGTGCCAGCAGTTACCAGGGTTATAGCAATCAGCCCCAGCATTTT. It translates to CASSYQGYSNQPQHF.

CDR3 amino acids: CASSDLTGSEQFF. As DNA, the CDR3 is TGTGCCAGCAGTGATTTGACAGGGTCGGAGCAGTTCTTC. The chain recombines TRBV6-1 with TRBJ2-1; the match to TRBD1 covers 7 bases. Germline CDR1 is MNHNS and CDR2 is SASEGT. V lost 3 bases and J lost 10; bases outside the gene matches: 6. This CDR3 spans 13 amino acids.

The V call is TRBV27, the J call TRBJ2-7, with TRBD1 matching over 9 bases. Trimming at V came to 5 bases and at J to 0 bases, leaving 14 bases not matched to a gene. The CDR3 consists of 18 residues. The germline V gene encodes CDR1 MNHEY and CDR2 SMNVEV (reference sequence). DNA of the CDR3: TGTGCCAGCAGTGACCTTACGACAGGGGGATGGAGCTCCTACGAGCAGTACTTC. Its translation: CASSDLTTGGWSSYEQYF.

The chain recombines TRBV11-2 with TRBJ1-5, with TRBD1 identical over 10 bases. From germline, CDR1 is SGHAT and CDR2 FQNNGV. The junction had 3 bases not matched to a gene; V was cut back by 5 bases and J by 2 bases. The CDR3 has 15 amino acids. Written as DNA, the CDR3 is TGTGCCAGCAGCGACGGGACAGGGGGCAATCAGCCCCAGCATTTT. The encoded protein is CASSDGTGGNQPQHF.

The chain uses TRBV7-8 and TRBJ1-1; 9 nucleotides line up with TRBD1. Unmatched junction bases numbered 7, after V lost 1 base and J lost 1 base. This CDR3 spans 17 amino acids. Per the germline V gene, CDR1 is SGHVS and CDR2 is FQNEAQ. Here the CDR3 DNA reads TGTGCCAGCAGCTTAGTCACAGGGGGCGAAGGGAACACTGAAGCTTTCTTT. This sequence encodes CASSLVTGGEGNTEAFF.

This sequence joins TRBV11-3 and TRBJ2-3, with TRBD2 identical over 14 bases. The CDR3 sequence is 17 residues long. In germline, CDR1 is SGHNT, CDR2 YENEEA. The ends lost 4 bases at V and 2 bases at J; junction bases unmatched: 5. CDR3 nucleotides: TGTGCCAGCAGCTCAGGACTAGCGGGGGGACTCACAGATACGCAGTATTTT. Its translation: CASSSGLAGGLTDTQYF.

This chain uses TRBV30 with TRBJ1-1, with 8 bases identical to TRBD1. Per the germline V gene, CDR1 is GTSNPN and CDR2 is SVGIG (reference sequence). The CDR3 totals 19 residues. V shed 0 bases, J shed 0 bases, and the junction held 15 bases outside the gene matches. The CDR3 nucleotides read TGTGCCTGGAGTGTTGGGAGGGGCAGGGGGCTTCTTTTGAACACTGAAGCTTTCTTT. This codes for CAWSVGRGRGLLLNTEAFF.

The chain is built from TRBV28 and TRBJ1-2; 8 bases match TRBD1. Germline-derived CDR1 and CDR2 are MDHEN and SYDVKM. The CDR3 consists of 16 residues. V dropped 6 bases and J dropped 0; count of bases not matched to a gene: 9. The CDR3 sequence is CASRTGGLLSNYGYTF. The CDR3 DNA sequence: TGTGCCAGCAGAACAGGGGGTCTCCTATCTAACTATGGCTACACCTTC.

The chain joins TRBV7-9 to TRBJ2-5, with TRBD2 identical over 7 bases. The CDR3 totals 19 residues. With V trimmed by 4 bases and J by 4 bases, 21 bases remained unmatched. Germline lookup yields CDR1 SEHNR and CDR2 FQNEAQ (reference sequence). The chain's CDR3 is CASSYPVASGSGRGETQYF. CDR3 DNA: TGTGCCAGCAGCTACCCCGTGGCTAGCGGATCGGGGCGGGGAGAGACCCAGTACTTC.

CDR3 loop: CSVEDYGTDTQYF. CDR3 DNA sequence: TGCAGCGTCGAGGACTATGGCACAGATACGCAGTATTTT. The chain is built from TRBV29-1 and TRBJ2-3, with D perhaps matching TRBD2 (6 bases). Germline V gives CDR1 SQVTM, CDR2 ANQGSEA. Trimming took 6 bases from V and 1 from J, leaving 11 bases between them. The CDR3 extends over 13 amino acids.

This clone has a handful of counts. The rearrangement links TRBV6-5 to TRBJ2-7; 9 bases agree with TRBD1. From germline, CDR1 is MNHEY and CDR2 SVGAGI. The CDR3 covers 15 residues. The V gene end was trimmed by 4 bases and the J gene end by 6 bases; junction bases not matched to a gene: 10. CDR3 region: CASSSPGQGRREQYF. The CDR3 nucleotides read TGTGCCAGCAGTTCACCGGGACAGGGCCGACGCGAGCAGTACTTC.

This chain links TRBV28 with TRBJ2-7; the D gene is possibly TRBD1 (6 bases). Trimming removed 6 bases at V and 3 bases at J, with 12 bases between. Germline V lookup: CDR1 MDHEN, CDR2 SYDVKM. This CDR3 region has 13 residues. CDR3 sequence reads: CASSIDRYYEQYF. In nucleotides, the CDR3 is TGTGCCAGCAGCATCGACAGGTACTACGAGCAGTACTTC.